This TCR beta chain was observed in a study of blood T cells in healthy people across ages. A second PCR of 7 to 11 cycles used a sample-barcoded 5' primer and a J-beta primer mix. TCRdb reprocessed the 5' RACE reads via MiXCR and lists one record per CDR3 protein. The sample has around 1,000,000 distinct CDR3 sequences, 30% to 40% seen once. The CDR3 has 14 amino acids. Trimming shortened V by 1 base and J by 0 bases, and 10 bases separated the two germline ends. CDR1 and CDR2 from the germline V gene are SQVTM and ANQGSEA. Donor samples were obtained from healthy Caucasian individuals from Russia, aged about 6 to 100.

The sequenced sample was blood. The TCR originated in a man aged 18 to 29 in good health. The chain employs TRBV29-1 and TRBJ2-7; no reliable D call. The DNA for the CDR3 is TGCAGCGTTGAAGTGAGCAGGACCTCCTACGAGCAGTACTTC. As protein: CSVEVSRTSYEQYF.